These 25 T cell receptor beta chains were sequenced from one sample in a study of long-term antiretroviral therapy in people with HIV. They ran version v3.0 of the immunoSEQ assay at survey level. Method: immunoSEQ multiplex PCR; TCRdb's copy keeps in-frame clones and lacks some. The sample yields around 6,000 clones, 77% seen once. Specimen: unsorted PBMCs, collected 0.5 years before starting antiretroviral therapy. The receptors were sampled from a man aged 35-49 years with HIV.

The CDR3 sequence: CASTQRVTYNEQFF. The CDR3 bases are TGTGCTAGTACCCAGAGGGTGACGTACAATGAGCAGTTCTTC. The chain has TRBV12-5 and TRBJ2-1; a weak D match, TRBD2 (5 bases). The CDR3 covers 14 residues. The V and J ends lost 8 bases and 4 bases respectively, with 15 bases between them. CDR1 and CDR2 (germline): LGHNT, FRNRAP.

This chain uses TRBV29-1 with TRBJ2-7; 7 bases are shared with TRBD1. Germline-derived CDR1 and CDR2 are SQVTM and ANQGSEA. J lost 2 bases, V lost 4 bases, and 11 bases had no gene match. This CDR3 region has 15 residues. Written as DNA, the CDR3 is TGCAGCGTTGGAGAACCGAGGGGGCTCACCTACGAGCAGTACTTC. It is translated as CSVGEPRGLTYEQYF.

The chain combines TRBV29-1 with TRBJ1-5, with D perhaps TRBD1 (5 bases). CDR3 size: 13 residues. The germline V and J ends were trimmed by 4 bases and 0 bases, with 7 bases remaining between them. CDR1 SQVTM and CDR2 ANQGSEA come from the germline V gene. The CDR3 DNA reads TGCAGCGTTGCCAGGGATAGCAATCAGCCCCAGCATTTT. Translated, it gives CSVARDSNQPQHF.

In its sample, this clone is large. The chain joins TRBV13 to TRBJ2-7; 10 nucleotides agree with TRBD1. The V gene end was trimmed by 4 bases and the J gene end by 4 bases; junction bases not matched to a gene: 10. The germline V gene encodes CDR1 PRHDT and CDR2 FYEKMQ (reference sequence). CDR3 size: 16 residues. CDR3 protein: CASSSTGTGAGYEQYF. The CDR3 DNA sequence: TGTGCCAGCAGCTCCACCGGGACAGGGGCCGGATACGAGCAGTACTTC.

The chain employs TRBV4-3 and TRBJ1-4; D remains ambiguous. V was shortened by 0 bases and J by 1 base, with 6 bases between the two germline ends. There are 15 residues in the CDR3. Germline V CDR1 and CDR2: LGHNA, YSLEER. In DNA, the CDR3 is TGCGCCAGCAGCCAAGAAGACAAAACTAATGAAAAACTGTTTTTT. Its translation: CASSQEDKTNEKLFF.

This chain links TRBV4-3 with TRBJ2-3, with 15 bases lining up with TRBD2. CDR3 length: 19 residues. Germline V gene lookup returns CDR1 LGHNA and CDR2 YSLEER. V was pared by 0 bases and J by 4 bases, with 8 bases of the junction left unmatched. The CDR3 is CASSQEAGLAGGVADTQYF. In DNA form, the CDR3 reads TGCGCCAGCAGCCAAGAAGCAGGACTAGCGGGGGGGGTGGCAGATACGCAGTATTTT.

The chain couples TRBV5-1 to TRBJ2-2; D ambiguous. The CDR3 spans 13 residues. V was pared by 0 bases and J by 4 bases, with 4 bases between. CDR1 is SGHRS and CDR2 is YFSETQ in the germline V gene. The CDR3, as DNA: TGCGCCAGCAGCTTGGAAGGCACCGGGGAGCTGTTTTTT. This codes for CASSLEGTGELFF.

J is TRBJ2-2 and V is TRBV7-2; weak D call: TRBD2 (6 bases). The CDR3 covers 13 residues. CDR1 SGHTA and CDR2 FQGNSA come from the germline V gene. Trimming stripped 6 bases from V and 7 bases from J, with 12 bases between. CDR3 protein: CASRGLRVGELFF. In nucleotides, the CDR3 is TGTGCCAGCAGGGGACTCCGGGTCGGGGAGCTGTTTTTT.

In DNA, the CDR3 is TGTGCCAGCAGCGCGCCGAGGACAGGGTTGAACACTGAAGCTTTCTTT. Protein product: CASSAPRTGLNTEAFF. The genes are TRBV9 and TRBJ1-1; 8 bases fit TRBD1. The CDR3 sequence is 16 residues long. In germline, CDR1 is SGDLS, CDR2 YYNGEE. J lost 0 bases, V lost 3 bases, and 7 bases had no gene match.

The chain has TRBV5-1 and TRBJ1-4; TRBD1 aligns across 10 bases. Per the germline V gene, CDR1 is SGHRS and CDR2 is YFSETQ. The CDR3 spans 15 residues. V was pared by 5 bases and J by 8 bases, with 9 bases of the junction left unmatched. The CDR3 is CASSPAGTGEEKLFF. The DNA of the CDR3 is TGCGCCAGCAGTCCCGCCGGGACAGGGGAGGAAAAACTGTTTTTT.

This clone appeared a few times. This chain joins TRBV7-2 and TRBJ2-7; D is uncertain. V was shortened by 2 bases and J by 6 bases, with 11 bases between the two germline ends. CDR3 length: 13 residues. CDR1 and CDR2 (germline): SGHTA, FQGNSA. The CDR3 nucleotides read TGTGCCAGCAGCTTATACCCAGTGCGCGAGCAGTACTTC. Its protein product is CASSLYPVREQYF. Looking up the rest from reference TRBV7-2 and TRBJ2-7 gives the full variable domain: GAGVSQSPSNKVTEKGKDVELRCDPISGHTALYWYRQSLGQGLEFLIYFQGNSAPDKSGLPSDRFSAERTGGSVSTLTIQRTQQEDSAVYLCASSLYPVREQYFGPGTRLTVT.

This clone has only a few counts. For the CDR3, the DNA is TGTGCCAGCAGTGATGGAGGGGGCGGCTACACCTTC. Translated: CASSDGGGGYTF. The chain uses TRBV2 and TRBJ1-2; TRBD1 aligns across 7 bases. The CDR3 loop spans 12 amino acids. Germline-derived CDR1 and CDR2 are SNHLY and FYNNEI. With 3 bases clipped from V and 8 bases from J, the junction kept 3 bases outside the gene matches.

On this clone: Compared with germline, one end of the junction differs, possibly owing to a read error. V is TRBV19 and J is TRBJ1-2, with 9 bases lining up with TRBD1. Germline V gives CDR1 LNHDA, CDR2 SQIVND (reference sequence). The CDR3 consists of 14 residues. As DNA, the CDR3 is TGTGCCAGTAGCCTTCGGGACAGGGACTACGGCTACACCTTC. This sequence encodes CASSLRDRDYGYTF.

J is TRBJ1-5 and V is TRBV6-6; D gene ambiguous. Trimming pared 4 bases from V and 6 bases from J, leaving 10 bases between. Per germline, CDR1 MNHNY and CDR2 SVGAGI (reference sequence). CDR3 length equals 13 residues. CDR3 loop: CASSLGSAQPQHF. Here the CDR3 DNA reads TGTGCCAGCAGTTTAGGGTCCGCTCAGCCCCAGCATTTT.

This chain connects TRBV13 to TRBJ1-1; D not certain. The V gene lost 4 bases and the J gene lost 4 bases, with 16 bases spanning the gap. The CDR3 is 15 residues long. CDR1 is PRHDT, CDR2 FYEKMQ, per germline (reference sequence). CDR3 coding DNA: TGTGCCAGCAGCTCCCACGGGTACGATCGCACTGAAGCTTTCTTT. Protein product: CASSSHGYDRTEAFF.

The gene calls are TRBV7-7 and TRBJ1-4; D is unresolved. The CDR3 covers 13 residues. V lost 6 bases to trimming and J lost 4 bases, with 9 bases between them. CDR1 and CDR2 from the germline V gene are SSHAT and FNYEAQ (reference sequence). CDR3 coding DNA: TGTGCCAGCAGTCAGGCAGTTAATGAAAAACTGTTTTTT. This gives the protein CASSQAVNEKLFF.

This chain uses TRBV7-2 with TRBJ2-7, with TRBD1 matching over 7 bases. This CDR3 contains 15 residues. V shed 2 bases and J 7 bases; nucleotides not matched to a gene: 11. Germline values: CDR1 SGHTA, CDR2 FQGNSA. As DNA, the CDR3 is TGTGCCAGCAGCTTACTTACAACAGGGGCCGGGGAGCAGTACTTC. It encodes CASSLLTTGAGEQYF.

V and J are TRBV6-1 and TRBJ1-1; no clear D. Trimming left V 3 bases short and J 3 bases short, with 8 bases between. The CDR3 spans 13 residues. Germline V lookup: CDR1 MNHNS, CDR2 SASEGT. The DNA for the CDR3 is TGTGCCAGCAGTGATTTAGGGTACACTGAAGCTTTCTTT. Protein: CASSDLGYTEAFF.

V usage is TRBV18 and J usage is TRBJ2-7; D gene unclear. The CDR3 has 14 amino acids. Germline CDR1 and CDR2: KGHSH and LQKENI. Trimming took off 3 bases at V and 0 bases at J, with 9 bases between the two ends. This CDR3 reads CASSPEVVSYEQYF. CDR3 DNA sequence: TGTGCCAGCTCACCCGAAGTCGTCTCCTACGAGCAGTACTTC.

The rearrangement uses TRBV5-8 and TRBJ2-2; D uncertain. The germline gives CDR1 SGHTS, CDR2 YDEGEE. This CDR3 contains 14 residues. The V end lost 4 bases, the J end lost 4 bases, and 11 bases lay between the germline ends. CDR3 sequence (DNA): TGTGCCAGCAGCCCGTCTCGCCGCACCGGGGAGCTGTTTTTT. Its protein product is CASSPSRRTGELFF.

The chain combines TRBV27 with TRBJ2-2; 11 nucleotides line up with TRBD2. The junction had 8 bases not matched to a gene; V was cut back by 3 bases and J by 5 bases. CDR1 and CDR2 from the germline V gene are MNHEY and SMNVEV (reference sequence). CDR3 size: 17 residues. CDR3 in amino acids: CASSFYLAGGRTGELFF. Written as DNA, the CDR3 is TGTGCCAGCAGTTTTTATCTAGCGGGGGGTAGGACCGGGGAGCTGTTTTTT.

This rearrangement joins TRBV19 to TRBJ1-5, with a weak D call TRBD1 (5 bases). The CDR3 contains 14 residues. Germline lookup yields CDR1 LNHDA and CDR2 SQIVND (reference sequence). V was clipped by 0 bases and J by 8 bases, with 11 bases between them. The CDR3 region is CASSIDGRGKPQHF. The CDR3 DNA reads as TGTGCCAGTAGTATAGATGGAAGGGGCAAGCCCCAGCATTTT.

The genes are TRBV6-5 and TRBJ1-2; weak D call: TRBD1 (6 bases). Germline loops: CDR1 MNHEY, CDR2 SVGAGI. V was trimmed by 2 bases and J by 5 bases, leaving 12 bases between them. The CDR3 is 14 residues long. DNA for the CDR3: TGTGCCAGCAGTTACAAGGGGGGCGCGTATGGCTACACCTTC. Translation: CASSYKGGAYGYTF.

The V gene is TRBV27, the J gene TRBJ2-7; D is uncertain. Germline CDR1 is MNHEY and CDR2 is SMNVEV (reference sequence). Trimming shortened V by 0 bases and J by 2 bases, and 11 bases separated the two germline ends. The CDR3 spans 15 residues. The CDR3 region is CASSLSIGVTYEQYF. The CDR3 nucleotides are TGTGCCAGCAGTTTATCGATCGGTGTCACCTACGAGCAGTACTTC.

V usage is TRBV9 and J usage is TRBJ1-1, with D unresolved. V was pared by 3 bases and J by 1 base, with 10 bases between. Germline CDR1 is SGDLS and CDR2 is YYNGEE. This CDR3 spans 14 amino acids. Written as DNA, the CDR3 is TGTGCCAGCAGCGCCCGCCCAGAGAACACTGAAGCTTTCTTT. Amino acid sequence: CASSARPENTEAFF.